What follows are 18 T cell receptor beta chains derived from one specimen sequenced in a study of blood T cell repertoires in COVID-19. The protocol was immunoSEQ multiplex PCR, while the TCRdb copy is restricted to in-frame clones and leaves out a portion. This sample yields some 140,000 clones, of which roughly 72% are seen a single time; approximately 11% belongs to the top ten. Specimen: peripheral blood. These receptors were obtained from a human donor in a cohort sampled during active COVID-19.

This clone has only a few counts. The chain recombines TRBV19 with TRBJ1-2; 7 bases map to TRBD1. Trimming removed 6 bases from V and 0 bases from J; junction bases left unmatched: 4. The germline CDR1 and CDR2 sequences are LNHDA and SQIVND (reference sequence). There are 14 residues in the CDR3. The CDR3 DNA follows: TGTGCCAGTAGGGACAGGAAAACTAACTATGGCTACACCTTC. Translating gives CASRDRKTNYGYTF.

The chain links TRBV2 to TRBJ1-6; D might be TRBD1 (6 bases). Germline lookup yields CDR1 SNHLY and CDR2 FYNNEI. Trimming removed 2 bases at V and 9 bases at J, with 8 bases between. The CDR3 has 13 amino acids. The CDR3 region has the DNA TGTGCCAGCAGTGAACAGGGGAGTTCACCCCTCCACTTT. Translation: CASSEQGSSPLHF. Full variable domain (missing parts from reference TRBV2 and TRBJ1-6): EPEVTQTPSHQVTQMGQEVILRCVPISNHLYFYWYRQILGQKVEFLVSFYNNEISEKSEIFDDQFSVERPDGSNFTLKIRSTKLEDSAMYFCASSEQGSSPLHFGNGTRLTVT.

The chain combines TRBV30 with TRBJ2-7; 7 bases line up with TRBD1. The length of the CDR3 is 13 residues. The V and J ends lost 4 bases and 2 bases, in that order; junction bases with no gene match: 5. CDR1 and CDR2 (germline): GTSNPN, SVGIG (reference sequence). CDR3 in amino acids: CAWTTGTAYEQYF. CDR3 nucleotides: TGTGCCTGGACAACAGGGACAGCCTACGAGCAGTACTTC.

The J gene is TRBJ2-2, the V gene TRBV3-1 (or the pseudogene TRBV3-2), with D possibly TRBD2 on 6 matching bases. Per the germline V gene, CDR1 is LGHDT and CDR2 is YNNKEL (reference sequence). The CDR3 consists of 18 residues. V lost 0 bases and J 0 bases, leaving 14 bases between the germline ends. The CDR3, as DNA: TGTGCCAGCAGCCAAGATGCCCGGGAGTTGACGAACACCGGGGAGCTGTTTTTT. Protein product: CASSQDARELTNTGELFF.

This chain uses TRBV5-1 with TRBJ1-1; 11 bases are shared with TRBD1. From germline, CDR1 is SGHRS and CDR2 YFSETQ. The CDR3 loop spans 14 amino acids. With 4 bases clipped from V and 4 bases from J, the junction kept 3 bases outside the gene matches. Written as DNA, the CDR3 is TGCGCCAGCAGCAAGGGACAGGGGGGCACTGAAGCTTTCTTT. Residues: CASSKGQGGTEAFF.

This clone was counted a single time. V is TRBV7-8 and J is TRBJ2-7; the match to TRBD2 covers 8 bases. The CDR3 is 13 amino acids. J was trimmed by 0 bases and V by 8 bases; bases with no gene match: 3. CDR1 and CDR2 from the germline V gene are SGHVS and FQNEAQ. CDR3 sequence (DNA): TGTGCCAGCCTTAGCGGGGTCTCCTACGAGCAGTACTTC. Protein product: CASLSGVSYEQYF. The whole variable domain, remainder taken from reference TRBV7-8 and TRBJ2-7, is GAGVSQSPRYKVAKRGQDVALRCDPISGHVSLFWYQQALGQGPEFLTYFQNEAQLDKSGLPSDRFFAERPEGSVSTLKIQRTQQEDSAVYLCASLSGVSYEQYFGPGTRLTVT.

The chain is built from TRBV3-1 (or the pseudogene TRBV3-2) and TRBJ2-1, with 7 bases identical to TRBD2. Per the germline V gene, CDR1 is LGHDT and CDR2 is YNNKEL (reference sequence). Unmatched junction bases numbered 12, after V lost 4 bases and J lost 9 bases. This CDR3 spans 15 amino acids. The CDR3: CASSLTAGTTSEQFF. The CDR3 nucleotides are TGTGCCAGCAGCCTTACCGCCGGGACTACCAGTGAGCAGTTCTTC.

V gene TRBV6-6 combines with J gene TRBJ2-5; TRBD1 agrees at 8 bases. The trim removed 6 bases at V and 4 bases at J, leaving 7 bases unmatched. This CDR3 region has 14 residues. Germline V gene data show CDR1 as MNHNY and CDR2 as SVGAGI (reference sequence). In nucleotides, the CDR3 is TGTGCCAGCAGCTCTTACAGGGGGGCAGAGACCCAGTACTTC. Its translation: CASSSYRGAETQYF.

A single count supports this clone. The chain uses TRBV5-6 and TRBJ1-2, with D possibly TRBD1 on 5 matching bases. The CDR3 consists of 15 residues. Trimming removed 2 bases at V and 4 bases at J, with 15 bases between. The germline V gene encodes CDR1 SGHDT and CDR2 YYEEEE. CDR3 region: CASSFVGRGLYGYTF. CDR3 bases: TGTGCCAGCAGCTTTGTGGGAAGGGGTCTCTATGGCTACACCTTC.

V and J are TRBV7-9 and TRBJ1-4, with D tentatively TRBD1 (6 bases). This CDR3 region has 14 residues. Germline V gives CDR1 SEHNR, CDR2 FQNEAQ (reference sequence). Trimming shortened V by 6 bases and J by 5 bases, and 13 bases separated the two germline ends. The CDR3 DNA is TGTGCCAGCAGTAGGACAGCGATAAATGAAAAACTGTTTTTT. Translated: CASSRTAINEKLFF.

A single count supports this clone. The chain combines TRBV7-9 with TRBJ1-4; 9 positions agree with TRBD1. This CDR3 has 15 residues. The V gene's germline CDR1 is SEHNR and CDR2 FQNEAQ (reference sequence). The V segment lost 3 bases and the J segment 2 bases; nucleotides outside the gene matches: 1. CDR3 nucleotide sequence: TGTGCCAGCAGCTTCGGGACAGGGACTAATGAAAAACTGTTTTTT. Its protein is CASSFGTGTNEKLFF.

This clone was seen a few times. Additional DNA sequences in this sample encode the identical CDR3. The chain has TRBV6-5 and TRBJ2-2; D not resolved. The CDR3 length is 13 residues. The germline V and J ends were trimmed by 0 bases and 4 bases, with 3 bases remaining between them. Germline lookup yields CDR1 MNHEY and CDR2 SVGAGI. This CDR3 is CASSYSSTGELFF. The CDR3 DNA is TGTGCCAGCAGTTACTCCTCCACCGGGGAGCTGTTTTTT.

In its sample, this clone was seen once. This chain connects TRBV28 to TRBJ1-1; D may be TRBD1 (6 bases). The CDR3 runs 15 residues. The germline CDR1 and CDR2 sequences are MDHEN and SYDVKM. Trimming took 5 bases from V and 5 from J, leaving 18 bases between them. The CDR3 here is CASSTGTSGRTEAFF. CDR3 coding DNA: TGTGCCAGCAGTACCGGGACATCCGGGAGGACTGAAGCTTTCTTT.

The chain recombines TRBV30 with TRBJ2-7, with 11 bases fitting TRBD2. This CDR3 comprises 14 residues. V lost 4 bases and J lost 3; bases outside the gene matches: 5. Germline V lookup: CDR1 GTSNPN, CDR2 SVGIG (reference sequence). The CDR3 spells CAWTSGGSNYEQYF. The DNA of the CDR3 is TGTGCCTGGACTAGCGGGGGGTCTAACTACGAGCAGTACTTC.

The chain links TRBV5-1 to TRBJ1-3; D possibly corresponds to TRBD1 (6 bases). Germline values: CDR1 SGHRS, CDR2 YFSETQ. V was clipped by 0 bases and J by 1 base, with 11 bases between them. This CDR3 comprises 16 residues. The CDR3 DNA sequence: TGCGCCAGCAGCTTGGACAATCAGGGGTCTGGAAACACCATATATTTT. Protein product: CASSLDNQGSGNTIYF.

In its sample, this clone was seen many times. The chain couples TRBV27 to TRBJ1-1, with 9 positions matching TRBD1. The CDR3 extends over 12 amino acids. Germline lookup yields CDR1 MNHEY and CDR2 SMNVEV (reference sequence). Losses at the gene ends were 6 bases for V and 10 bases for J; bases not matched to a gene: 6. The CDR3 reads CASSPGQGSAFF. The CDR3 DNA sequence: TGTGCCAGCAGCCCAGGACAGGGGTCAGCTTTCTTT.

The rearrangement uses TRBV18 and TRBJ1-1; maybe TRBD1 (5 bases). In germline, CDR1 is KGHSH, CDR2 LQKENI. With 5 bases removed from V and 1 base from J, the gap between germline ends came to 29 bases. The CDR3 length is 20 residues. The CDR3 DNA reads as TGTGCCAGCTCAGCCTATAGGGTTCCTACCTCAGCGGGGCCGAACACTGAAGCTTTCTTT. It codes for CASSAYRVPTSAGPNTEAFF.

J is TRBJ2-6 and V is TRBV11-2, with TRBD1 matching 8 bases. The CDR3 spans 19 residues. Germline V gene sequence: CDR1 SGHAT, CDR2 FQNNGV. With V trimmed by 5 bases and J by 0 bases, 12 bases remained unmatched. The CDR3 DNA reads TGTGCCAGCAGCCTCCTAGGCAGGGGGCTATCCTCTGGGGCCAACGTCCTGACTTTC. It is translated as CASSLLGRGLSSGANVLTF.